This T cell receptor beta chain comes out of a study of shared clonotypes between healthy human individuals. Study-level background: Donor composition was a couple of women and three men, aged 18 to 49.

This CDR3 comprises 14 residues. The V end lost 5 bases, the J end lost 0 bases, and 11 bases lay between the germline ends. CDR1 and CDR2 (germline): SGHTA, FQGNSA. The data were produced by immunoSEQ multiplex PCR, yet TCRdb's version contains in-frame clones alone and is incomplete. Here the sample spans 1,400,000 or so clones, approximately 98.5% being singletons. This sequence originates from a man aged 30-40 years in good health. The sample was naive CD4+ T cells sorted from blood. Subset noted: CD45RA+ positively selected. This chain links TRBV7-2 with TRBJ2-7; tentative D call: TRBD1 (6 bases). DNA of the CDR3: TGTGCCAGCAGCCACGGACAGTTCTCCTACGAGCAGTACTTC. Translation: CASSHGQFSYEQYF.